Included here is one TCR beta chain sequence, with context. Its target is not known. The sample is drawn from a study of cytomegalovirus exposure and HLA in healthy donors. Study-level points and caveats: In vitro experiments confirmed that a few CMV-associated chains were specific for CMV antigens. Exclusion applied to some V segments, including TRBV6-2 and TRBV6-3, as they were indistinguishable. A later analysis reportedly found fewer N-insertions in an Asian-associated ancestry cluster than the approximately 670-donor mean. Earlier analysis looked at TCR beta V segments, and most were productive about 87% or about 30% of the time.

Use of 60 Vbeta and 13 Jbeta primers characterized the PCR. Sequenced by immunoSEQ multiplex PCR; TCRdb stores in-frame clones only, minus some. This sample's table has 80,000 to 100,000 clones. Trimming at V came to 0 bases and at J to 1 base, leaving 4 bases not matched to a gene. The CDR3 covers 16 residues. Germline values: CDR1 LGHNA, CDR2 YSLEER. Sequencing was performed on PBMCs. The rearrangement uses TRBV4-3 and TRBJ2-7, with TRBD1 matching over 9 bases. The receptor's source is a man aged 50-59 years in good health and CMV-seropositive. The CDR3: CASSQDSTGGSYEQYF. CDR3 coding DNA: TGCGCCAGCAGCCAAGATTCGACAGGGGGTTCCTACGAGCAGTACTTC.